Listed below are T cell receptor beta chains from one sample, sequenced in a study of T cell repertoires in cytomegalovirus infection. TCRdb re-called the reads through MiXCR, storing one row per CDR3 protein. The sample shows a few hundred thousand distinct CDR3 sequences, under 35% of them seen only once. Their target antigens are unknown. Sequenced material: cultured PBMCs, taken from culture after CMV antigen stimulation. These receptors all come from a human donor in good health (CMV status not recorded). Some clones in this sample may be carry-over from other donors' samples. Each CDR3 is given with its conserved first and last residue. The order of the fields is V gene, J gene, clone size, D gene, CDR3 protein, CDR3 DNA. D genes are given only for firm matches. The listing skips clone size in some rows; elsewhere it reads once, few, many or a size class.

v_call: TRBV7-8
j_call: TRBJ1-1
clone_size: many
d_call: .
cdr3_aa: CASSLWGTEAFF
cdr3_nt: TGTGCCAGCAGCCTCTGGGGCACTGAAGCTTTCTTT

v_call: TRBV7-2
j_call: TRBJ1-2
clone_size: few
d_call: .
cdr3_aa: CASSLSPDVGYTF
cdr3_nt: TGTGCCAGCAGCTTAAGCCCTGACGTAGGCTACACCTTC

v_call: TRBV19
j_call: TRBJ1-5
clone_size: few
d_call: TRBD1
cdr3_aa: CASSDDRASNQPQHF
cdr3_nt: TGTGCCAGTAGCGACGACAGGGCTAGCAATCAGCCCCAGCATTTT

v_call: TRBV6-6
j_call: TRBJ1-3
clone_size: few
d_call: TRBD1
cdr3_aa: CASSSGGNGNTIYF
cdr3_nt: TGTGCCAGCAGCTCAGGGGGTAACGGAAACACCATATATTTT

v_call: TRBV6-8
j_call: TRBJ1-5
clone_size: .
d_call: .
cdr3_aa: CASNRSPWPQHF
cdr3_nt: TGTGCCAGCAACAGGTCTCCTTGGCCCCAGCATTTT

v_call: TRBV30
j_call: TRBJ1-1
clone_size: .
d_call: .
cdr3_aa: CAWSVRSRQVNTEAFF
cdr3_nt: TGTGCCTGGAGTGTACGGAGTAGACAAGTGAACACTGAAGCTTTCTTT

v_call: TRBV11-2
j_call: TRBJ2-7
clone_size: once
d_call: .
cdr3_aa: CASSLELGTGSYEQYF
cdr3_nt: TGTGCCAGCAGCTTAGAATTGGGCACAGGTAGCTACGAGCAGTACTTC

v_call: TRBV25-1
j_call: TRBJ2-1
clone_size: .
d_call: TRBD2
cdr3_aa: CASSESSGSSYNEQFF
cdr3_nt: TGTGCCAGCAGTGAAAGTAGCGGGAGCTCCTACAATGAGCAGTTCTTC

v_call: TRBV12-5
j_call: TRBJ2-3
clone_size: .
d_call: .
cdr3_aa: CASGLEDSTDTQYF
cdr3_nt: TGTGCTAGTGGTTTGGAGGACAGCACAGATACGCAGTATTTT

v_call: TRBV27
j_call: TRBJ1-5
clone_size: many
d_call: .
cdr3_aa: CASKAGELHQPQHF
cdr3_nt: TGTGCCAGCAAGGCAGGGGAGTTACATCAGCCCCAGCATTTT

v_call: TRBV7-8
j_call: TRBJ1-1
clone_size: .
d_call: TRBD1
cdr3_aa: CASSQHRGRFTEAFF
cdr3_nt: TGTGCCAGCAGCCAACACAGGGGGCGCTTCACTGAAGCTTTCTTT

v_call: TRBV5-1
j_call: TRBJ2-3
clone_size: .
d_call: TRBD2
cdr3_aa: CASSLAAAGAEDTQYF
cdr3_nt: TGCGCCAGCAGCTTGGCCGCGGCGGGAGCAGAAGATACGCAGTATTTT

v_call: TRBV20-1
j_call: TRBJ1-2
clone_size: .
d_call: .
cdr3_aa: CSARDRQKAYPANYGYTF
cdr3_nt: TGCAGTGCTAGAGATCGCCAAAAAGCCTACCCCGCTAACTATGGCTACACCTTC

v_call: TRBV7-2
j_call: TRBJ1-5
clone_size: many
d_call: .
cdr3_aa: CASSLSRGSNQPQHF
cdr3_nt: TGTGCCAGCAGCTTATCCAGGGGTAGCAATCAGCCCCAGCATTTT

v_call: TRBV5-4
j_call: TRBJ2-1
clone_size: .
d_call: .
cdr3_aa: CASSLGGTNNEQFF
cdr3_nt: TGTGCCAGCAGCTTGGGGGGCACAAACAATGAGCAGTTCTTC

v_call: TRBV4-2
j_call: TRBJ2-4
clone_size: .
d_call: .
cdr3_aa: CASSQMVGNSLAKNIQYF
cdr3_nt: TGTGCCAGCAGCCAAATGGTTGGGAACAGCTTAGCCAAAAACATTCAGTACTTC

v_call: TRBV7-8
j_call: TRBJ1-3
clone_size: many
d_call: .
cdr3_aa: CASSTTIKGSGNTIYF
cdr3_nt: TGTGCCAGCAGCACAACCATCAAGGGCTCTGGAAACACCATATATTTT

v_call: TRBV18
j_call: TRBJ2-3
clone_size: .
d_call: TRBD1
cdr3_aa: CASSGAGTGLPDTQYF
cdr3_nt: TGTGCCAGCTCAGGGGCCGGGACAGGCCTGCCAGATACGCAGTATTTT

v_call: TRBV4-2
j_call: TRBJ2-3
clone_size: .
d_call: TRBD2
cdr3_aa: CASSQDGEGTDGYTQYF
cdr3_nt: TGTGCCAGCAGCCAAGATGGGGAGGGGACGGACGGCTATACGCAGTATTTT

v_call: TRBV30
j_call: TRBJ1-4
clone_size: many
d_call: .
cdr3_aa: CAWTWRPGSEKLFF
cdr3_nt: TGTGCCTGGACCTGGAGGCCGGGTAGTGAAAAACTGTTTTTT

v_call: TRBV7-2
j_call: TRBJ2-7
clone_size: few
d_call: .
cdr3_aa: CASSSRASYEQYF
cdr3_nt: TGTGCCAGCAGCTCACGGGCCTCCTACGAGCAGTACTTC

v_call: TRBV7-6
j_call: TRBJ1-6
clone_size: few
d_call: TRBD1
cdr3_aa: CASSLVGGQGAAASPLHF
cdr3_nt: TGTGCCAGCAGCTTAGTAGGGGGACAGGGGGCGGCAGCCTCACCCCTCCACTTT

v_call: TRBV25-1
j_call: TRBJ1-1
clone_size: many
d_call: .
cdr3_aa: CASSGLWGASTEAFF
cdr3_nt: TGTGCCAGCAGTGGCCTGTGGGGGGCTAGCACTGAAGCTTTCTTT

v_call: TRBV11-2
j_call: TRBJ2-3
clone_size: .
d_call: .
cdr3_aa: CASSLAGRRTDTQYF
cdr3_nt: TGTGCCAGCAGCTTAGCGGGGCGCCGCACAGATACGCAGTATTTT